The 5 T cell receptor beta chains in this list originate from one sample, sequenced in a study of T cell changes during pregnancy in multiple sclerosis (dated by TCRdb to between 2018 and 2020). Receptor amplification or capture employed the immunoSEQ multiplex PCR assay. Held by TCRdb, this immuneACCESS table contains in-frame sequences only and omits some clones. Under half of the omission traces to an unresolved V gene where checked; the cause of the rest is unknown. This sample lists some 38,000 clones; 92% were detected once. Approximately 0.38% of the sample comes from the top ten. Sequencing was performed on CD4+ T cells from peripheral blood mononuclear cells, taken after pregnancy. The origin of the receptors is a female donor in good health, enrolled as a control in a pregnancy study.

The chain combines TRBV5-1 with TRBJ2-3, with 11 bases lining up with TRBD2. CDR3 length equals 17 residues. Losses at the gene ends were 4 bases for V and 2 bases for J; bases not matched to a gene: 9. CDR1 and CDR2 (germline): SGHRS, YFSETQ. The CDR3 DNA follows: TGCGCCAGCAGCAAAACCCTAGCGGGAGGTCCCACAGATACGCAGTATTTT. Its protein is CASSKTLAGGPTDTQYF.

V is TRBV21-1 and J is TRBJ1-6; the D call TRBD1 from the table was never checked on the DNA. TRBV21-1 is noted as a pseudogene. This CDR3 is 14 amino acids long. The CDR3 here is CASNVDRGNSPLHF. The CDR3 coding sequence is TGTGCCAGCAATGTTGACAGGGGGAATTCACCCCTCCACTTT.

This clone was seen just once. J is TRBJ2-1 and V is TRBV7-2; 8 bases line up with TRBD1. This CDR3 has 13 residues. Germline V gene lookup returns CDR1 SGHTA and CDR2 FQGNSA. V trimming: 5 bases; J trimming: 15 bases; junction bases outside the gene matches: 12. The CDR3 region is CASSTTVDRGRFF. CDR3 coding DNA: TGTGCCAGCAGCACCACCGTCGACAGGGGTCGGTTCTTC.

J is TRBJ2-7 and V is TRBV18, with D possibly being TRBD2 (5 bases). Germline CDR1 is KGHSH and CDR2 is LQKENI. This CDR3 is 14 amino acids long. Trimming removed 3 bases at V and 2 bases at J, with 11 bases between. CDR3 residues: CASSPGVTAYEQYF. The CDR3 bases are TGTGCCAGCTCACCCGGGGTTACCGCCTACGAGCAGTACTTC.

The count of this clone is one. The chain carries TRBV13 and TRBJ2-3, with TRBD2 matching over 12 bases. This CDR3 is built from 18 residues. The V gene's germline CDR1 is PRHDT and CDR2 FYEKMQ (reference sequence). With 2 bases clipped from V and 1 base from J, the junction kept 7 bases outside the gene matches. Written as DNA, the CDR3 is TGTGCCAGCAGCTTACTACGGCTAGCGGGAGGGGGCACAGATACGCAGTATTTT. This gives the protein CASSLLRLAGGGTDTQYF. The full variable domain, completed using reference TRBV13 and TRBJ2-3, is AAGVIQSPRHLIKEKRETATLKCYPIPRHDTVYWYQQGPGQDPQFLISFYEKMQSDKGSIPDRFSAQQFSDYHSELNMSSLELGDSALYFCASSLLRLAGGGTDTQYFGPGTRLTVL.